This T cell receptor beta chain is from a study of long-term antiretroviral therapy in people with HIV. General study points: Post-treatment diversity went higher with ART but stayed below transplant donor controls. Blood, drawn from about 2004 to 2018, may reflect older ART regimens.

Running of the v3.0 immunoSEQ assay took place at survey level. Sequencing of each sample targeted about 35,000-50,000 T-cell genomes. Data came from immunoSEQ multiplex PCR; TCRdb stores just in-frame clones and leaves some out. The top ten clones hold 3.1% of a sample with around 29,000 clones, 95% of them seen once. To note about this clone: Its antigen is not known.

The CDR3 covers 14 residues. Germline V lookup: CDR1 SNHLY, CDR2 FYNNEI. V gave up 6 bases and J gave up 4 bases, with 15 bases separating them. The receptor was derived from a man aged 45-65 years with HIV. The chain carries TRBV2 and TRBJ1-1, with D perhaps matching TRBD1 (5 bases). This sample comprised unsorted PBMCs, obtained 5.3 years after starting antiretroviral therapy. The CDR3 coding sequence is TGTGCCAGCAGGTGGGCCTTGGGGGGCACTGAAGCTTTCTTT. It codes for CASRWALGGTEAFF.